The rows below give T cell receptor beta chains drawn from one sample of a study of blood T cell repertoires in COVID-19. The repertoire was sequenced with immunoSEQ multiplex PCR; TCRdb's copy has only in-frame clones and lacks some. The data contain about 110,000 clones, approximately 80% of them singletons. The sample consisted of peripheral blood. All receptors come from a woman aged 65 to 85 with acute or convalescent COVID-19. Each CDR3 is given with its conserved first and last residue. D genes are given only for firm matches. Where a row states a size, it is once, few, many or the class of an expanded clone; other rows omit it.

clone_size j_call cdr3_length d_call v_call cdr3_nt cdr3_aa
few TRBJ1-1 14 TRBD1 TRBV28 TGTGCCAGCAGTGTTCAGGGGGCAGTTCCTGAAGCTTTCTTT CASSVQGAVPEAFF
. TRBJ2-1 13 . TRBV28 TGTGCCAGCAGTTTACACTTAAACAATGAGCAGTTCTTC CASSLHLNNEQFF
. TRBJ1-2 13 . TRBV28 TGTGCCAGCAGTTTAGGGAGACGCTATGGCTACACCTTC CASSLGRRYGYTF
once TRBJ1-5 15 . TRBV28 TGTGCCAGCAGTCAAAAAACAGAGAGCAATCAGCCCCAGCATTTT CASSQKTESNQPQHF
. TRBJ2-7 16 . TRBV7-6 TGTGCCAGCAGCTTAGGCTCTCAGGGAAGGGCCTACGAGCAGTACTTC CASSLGSQGRAYEQYF
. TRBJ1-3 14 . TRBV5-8 TGTGCCAGCAGCTTGACAGGGCTTGGAAACACCATATATTTT CASSLTGLGNTIYF
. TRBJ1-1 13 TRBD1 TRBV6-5 TGTGCCAGCAGTCGACAGGGCCCGGCTGAAGCTTTCTTT CASSRQGPAEAFF
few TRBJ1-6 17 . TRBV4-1 TGCGCCAGCAGCCAATCCCCCGGGGGGGGGAGGGATTCACCCCTCCACTTT CASSQSPGGGRDSPLHF
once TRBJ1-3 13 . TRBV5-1 TGCGCCAGCAGCCCATCCCCCGGAAACACCATATATTTT CASSPSPGNTIYF
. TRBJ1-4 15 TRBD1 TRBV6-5 TGTGCCAGCAGATCGGGACAGGGGAACAATGAAAAACTGTTTTTT CASRSGQGNNEKLFF
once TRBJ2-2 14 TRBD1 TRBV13 TGTGCCAGCGCCTCGGGGACAGGGGGCGGGGAGCTGTTTTTT CASASGTGGGELFF
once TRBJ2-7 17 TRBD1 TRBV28 TGTGCCAGCAGTCGTCACCGCCCCGGGACAGGGGCACTCGAGCAGTACTTC CASSRHRPGTGALEQYF
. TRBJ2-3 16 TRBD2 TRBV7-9 TGTGCCAGCCAGCTTGGGACTAGCGGTAGCACAGATACGCAGTATTTT CASQLGTSGSTDTQYF
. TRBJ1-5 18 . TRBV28 TGTGCCAGCAGTCCTGACCGGAGCGGGGTTCCGGGCAATCAGCCCCAGCATTTT CASSPDRSGVPGNQPQHF
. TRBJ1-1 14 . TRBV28 TGTGCCAGCAGTTTCCACAGATCCCCCACTGAAGCTTTCTTT CASSFHRSPTEAFF
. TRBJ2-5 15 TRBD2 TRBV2 TGTGCCAGCAGTGGGACTAGCGGGAGGGGGGAGACCCAGTACTTC CASSGTSGRGETQYF
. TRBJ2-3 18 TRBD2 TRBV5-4 TGTGCCAGCAGCTTGTCCCTTGGCCGACTAGCGGGAGGTGATACGCAGTATTTT CASSLSLGRLAGGDTQYF
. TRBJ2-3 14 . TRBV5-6 TGTGCCAGCAGCTTGGAGCTGGGCACAGATACGCAGTATTTT CASSLELGTDTQYF
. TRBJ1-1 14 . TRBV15 TGTGCCACCAGCACTCGGCAGGGGAACACTGAAGCTTTCTTT CATSTRQGNTEAFF
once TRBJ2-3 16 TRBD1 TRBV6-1 TGTGCCAGCAGGGAAAACCGGGACAGGGTTTCAGATACGCAGTATTTT CASRENRDRVSDTQYF
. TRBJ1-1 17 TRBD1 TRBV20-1 TGCAGTGCTAGTAGCCAGGGACAGGGTACCCTGGGCACTGAAGCTTTCTTT CSASSQGQGTLGTEAFF
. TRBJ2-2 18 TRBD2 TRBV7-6 TGTGCCAGCAGCCAACCCCGTAGCGGGAGTACGAACACCGGGGAGCTGTTTTTT CASSQPRSGSTNTGELFF
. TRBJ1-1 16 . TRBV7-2 TGTGCCAGCAGCTTAGGGAGGGTTAGGGGCAACACTGAAGCTTTCTTT CASSLGRVRGNTEAFF
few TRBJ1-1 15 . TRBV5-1 TGCGCCAGCAGCTTTGGTACACGAACGAACACTGAAGCTTTCTTT CASSFGTRTNTEAFF
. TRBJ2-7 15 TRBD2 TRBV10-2 TGCGCCAGCAGGAGTCCGGGACTACCAGGCTACGAGCAGTACTTC CASRSPGLPGYEQYF
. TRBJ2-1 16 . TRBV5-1 TGCGCCAGCAGGGATCCTGTTGGGAGCTCCTACAATGAGCAGTTCTTC CASRDPVGSSYNEQFF
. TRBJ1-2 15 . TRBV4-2 TGTGCCAGCAGCCAGCTTACAGGGACTAACTATGGCTACACCTTC CASSQLTGTNYGYTF
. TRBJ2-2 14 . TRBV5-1 TGCGCCAGCAGCTTTTCAGGGAACACCGGGGAGCTGTTTTTT CASSFSGNTGELFF
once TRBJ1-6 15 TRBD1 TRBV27 TGTGCCAGCAGCCTCGGACAGGGCGATAATTCACCCCTCCACTTT CASSLGQGDNSPLHF
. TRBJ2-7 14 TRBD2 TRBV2 TGTGCCACCAGGACTAGCGGGAGGGCCTACGAGCAGTACTTC CATRTSGRAYEQYF
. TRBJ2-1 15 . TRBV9 TGTGCCAGCAGCGGTTACAGGGCCCCCTACAATGAGCAGTTCTTC CASSGYRAPYNEQFF
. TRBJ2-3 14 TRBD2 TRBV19 TGTGCCAGCGGGGGGTCGACGAACACAGATACGCAGTATTTT CASGGSTNTDTQYF
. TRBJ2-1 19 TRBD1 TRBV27 TGTGCCAGCAGTTTGGGTCGAGGTAGGGGACAGGGGGCTGTCAATGAGCAGTTCTTC CASSLGRGRGQGAVNEQFF
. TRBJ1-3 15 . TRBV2 TGTGCCAGCAGTGGGGGGCTGAGCTCTGGAAACACCATATATTTT CASSGGLSSGNTIYF
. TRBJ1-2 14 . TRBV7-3 TGTGCCAGCAGCTTATTTCCAGGGGACTATGGCTACACCTTC CASSLFPGDYGYTF
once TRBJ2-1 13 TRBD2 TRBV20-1 TGCAGTGCTAGTACTAGCGGCTACAATGAGCAGTTCTTC CSASTSGYNEQFF
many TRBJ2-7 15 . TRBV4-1 TGCGCCAGCAGCCACCAAGGTAGGGCTAGCGACGAGCAGTACTTC CASSHQGRASDEQYF
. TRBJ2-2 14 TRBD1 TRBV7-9 TGTGCCAGCAGAGGGACAGGGAAGGCCGGGGAGCTGTTTTTT CASRGTGKAGELFF
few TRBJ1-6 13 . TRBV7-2 TGTGCCAGCAGCCTCCCGACCGATCGGAGACTCCACTTT CASSLPTDRRLHF
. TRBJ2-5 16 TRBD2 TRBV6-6 TGTGCCAGCAGTTACTCTTCAGGACTAGTACGGGAGACCCAGTACTTC CASSYSSGLVRETQYF
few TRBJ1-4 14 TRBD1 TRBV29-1 TGCAGCGTGGAGGGGACAGGGGCTAATGAAAAACTGTTTTTT CSVEGTGANEKLFF
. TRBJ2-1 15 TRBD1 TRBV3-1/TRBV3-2 TGTGCCAGCAGTCCCGGACAGGGCGTTTACAATGAGCAGTTCTTC CASSPGQGVYNEQFF
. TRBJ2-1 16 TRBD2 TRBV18 TGTGCCAGCTCAGGAAGGGCTAGCGGGAGGGACAATGAGCAGTTCTTC CASSGRASGRDNEQFF
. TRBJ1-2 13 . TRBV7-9 TGTGCCAGCAGCCCGGGACTGTTCTATGGCTACACCTTC CASSPGLFYGYTF
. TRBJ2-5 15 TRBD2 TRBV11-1 TGTGCCAGCAGCGCTAGCGGGACTAGCGAAGAGACCCAGTACTTC CASSASGTSEETQYF
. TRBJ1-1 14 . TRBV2 TGTGCCAGCAGTGTTGCGCCCCCGAAAACTGAAGCTTTCTTT CASSVAPPKTEAFF
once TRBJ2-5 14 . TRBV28 TGTGCCAGCATATCCCCCGGGATACAAGGGACCCAGTACTTC CASISPGIQGTQYF
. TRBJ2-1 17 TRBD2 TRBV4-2 TGTGCCAGCAGCCGACGGACTAGCGGGGACACGCTCGTTGAGCAGTTCTTC CASSRRTSGDTLVEQFF
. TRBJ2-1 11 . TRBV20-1 TGCAGTGCTAGACACGGAGGGTTCGAGTTCTTC CSARHGGFEFF
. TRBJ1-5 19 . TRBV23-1 TGCGCCAGCAGTCACCTCGTCCCTCGATACCGAGATAGCAATCAGCCCCAGCATTTT CASSHLVPRYRDSNQPQHF
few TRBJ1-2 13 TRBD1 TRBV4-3 TGCGCCAGCAGCCTTCTCGGGTCAGACAGGGTGACCTTC CASSLLGSDRVTF
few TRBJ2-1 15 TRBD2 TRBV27 TGTGCCAGCAGCCGGGGACTACGTGCCGGCAGTGAGCAGTTCTTC CASSRGLRAGSEQFF